The 19 T cell receptor beta chains below all came from one sample that was sequenced in a study of control samples from healthy donors and cancer patients. Using immunoSEQ multiplex PCR, the repertoire was profiled, and TCRdb retains in-frame clones only, with some absent. The repertoire holds approximately 85,000 clones, with 85% to 90% as singletons. Input material: blood. These receptors were taken from a woman aged 55-70 years in good health.

V gene TRBV4-3 combines with J gene TRBJ2-1; 10 bases are shared with TRBD1. The CDR3 has 15 residues. V dropped 4 bases and J dropped 2; count of bases not matched to a gene: 2. Germline assignment: CDR1 LGHNA and CDR2 YSLEER. In nucleotides, the CDR3 is TGCGCCAGCAGCCTGGGACAGGGGACCTACAATGAGCAGTTCTTC. Encoded protein: CASSLGQGTYNEQFF.

The gene calls are TRBV28 and TRBJ2-1, with D unresolved. Per the germline V gene, CDR1 is MDHEN and CDR2 is SYDVKM. CDR3 length equals 13 residues. V lost 7 bases, J lost 6 bases, and 13 bases lay in between. Here the CDR3 reads CASNGGSVNEQFF. The CDR3 DNA is TGTGCCAGCAATGGCGGAAGCGTCAATGAGCAGTTCTTC.

The chain couples TRBV6-5 to TRBJ1-6, with TRBD1 matching over 9 bases. The germline V gene has CDR1 MNHEY and CDR2 SVGAGI. V trimming: 7 bases; J trimming: 9 bases; junction bases outside the gene matches: 10. The CDR3 consists of 15 residues. CDR3 in DNA: TGTGCCAGCAACCCGGGACAGGGAGGACGTTCACCCCTCCACTTT. Protein: CASNPGQGGRSPLHF.

The chain is built from TRBV6-4 and TRBJ1-1, with D tentatively TRBD1 (5 bases). This CDR3 region has 13 residues. Germline V gene sequence: CDR1 MRHNA, CDR2 SNTAGT. Trimming pared 7 bases from V and 7 bases from J, leaving 16 bases between. CDR3 protein: CASTTSTGVEAFF. CDR3 bases: TGTGCCAGCACCACATCTACGGGGGTTGAAGCTTTCTTT.

In regard to this clone: The junction shows a germline mismatch at one end, possibly a read error. Distinct nucleotide sequences in the sample also encode this CDR3. This rearrangement joins TRBV2 to TRBJ1-3; no definite D call. CDR1 is SNHLY and CDR2 is FYNNEI in the germline V gene. The CDR3 consists of 12 residues. DNA for the CDR3: TGCGCCAGCAATGGATTGGGAAACACCATATATTTT. Protein sequence: CASNGLGNTIYF.

The V and J genes are TRBV7-2 and TRBJ1-1; 8 bases agree with TRBD1. Germline V gene data show CDR1 as SGHTA and CDR2 as FQGNSA. The CDR3 loop spans 15 amino acids. Germline trimming cut 7 bases from V and 3 bases from J; bases unmatched to any gene: 10. CDR3 nucleotides: TGTGCCAGCAATCACCCATTGGACAGGGACACTGAAGCTTTCTTT. Its protein product is CASNHPLDRDTEAFF.

The chain carries TRBV4-1 and TRBJ2-7; a weak D match, TRBD1 (6 bases). Trimming left V 1 base short and J 1 base short, with 11 bases between. Germline V gene data show CDR1 as MGHRA and CDR2 as YSYEKL. CDR3 size: 15 residues. CDR3 DNA sequence: TGCGCCAGCAGCCAAGCAGTCGGGACATCCTACGAGCAGTACTTC. Its translation is CASSQAVGTSYEQYF.

This chain connects TRBV2 to TRBJ1-2; D call uncertain. The CDR3 spans 13 residues. Germline assignment: CDR1 SNHLY and CDR2 FYNNEI. V gave up 1 base and J gave up 8 bases, with 11 bases separating them. This CDR3 reads CASSEERVRGYTF. In nucleotides, the CDR3 is TGTGCCAGCAGTGAAGAAAGGGTTCGCGGCTACACCTTC. Using reference TRBV2 and TRBJ1-2 for the parts outside the CDR3, the full variable domain is EPEVTQTPSHQVTQMGQEVILRCVPISNHLYFYWYRQILGQKVEFLVSFYNNEISEKSEIFDDQFSVERPDGSNFTLKIRSTKLEDSAMYFCASSEERVRGYTFGSGTRLTVV.

This sequence joins TRBV5-1 and TRBJ2-3, with D possibly matching TRBD2 (7 bases). This CDR3 has 16 amino acids. Germline CDR1 SGHRS, CDR2 YFSETQ. The germline V and J ends were trimmed by 1 base and 6 bases, with 18 bases remaining between them. The CDR3 DNA is TGCGCCAGCAGCTTGTGGGCGGGGGCCCTCGTGGATACGCAGTATTTT. Its protein is CASSLWAGALVDTQYF.

The rearrangement uses TRBV7-2 and TRBJ1-6; 7 bases line up with TRBD1. The junction had 4 bases not matched to a gene; V was cut back by 1 base and J by 10 bases. The germline V gene has CDR1 SGHTA and CDR2 FQGNSA. This CDR3 has 14 amino acids. The CDR3 DNA reads TGTGCCAGCAGCTTAGAGACCAGGGGGTCACCCCTCCACTTT. This sequence encodes CASSLETRGSPLHF.

J is TRBJ2-2 and V is TRBV6-5, with 7 nucleotides matching TRBD1. V shed 6 bases, J shed 1 base, and the junction held 2 bases outside the gene matches. CDR1 is MNHEY, CDR2 SVGAGI, per germline. The CDR3 is 14 amino acids. The CDR3 sequence: CASSWTGNTGELFF. In DNA, the CDR3 is TGTGCCAGCAGCTGGACAGGGAACACCGGGGAGCTGTTTTTT.

The chain links TRBV6-5 to TRBJ2-1; 9 bases align to TRBD1. The CDR3 extends over 13 amino acids. Germline V lookup: CDR1 MNHEY, CDR2 SVGAGI. V shed 9 bases, J shed 6 bases, and the junction held 6 bases outside the gene matches. For the CDR3, the DNA is TGTGCCAGTATCAGGACAGGGGTCAATGAGCAGTTCTTC. Its translation: CASIRTGVNEQFF.

The gene calls are TRBV30 and TRBJ1-5; TRBD1 matches 7 bases. V dropped 2 bases and J dropped 5; count of bases not matched to a gene: 3. This CDR3 region has 13 residues. Germline assignment: CDR1 GTSNPN and CDR2 SVGIG (reference sequence). The CDR3 region has the DNA TGTGCCTGGAGTCAGGGGGAGGATCAGCCCCAGCATTTT. This encodes CAWSQGEDQPQHF. Combining the CDR3 with reference TRBV30 and TRBJ1-5 gives the whole variable domain SQTIHQWPATLVQPVGSPLSLECTVEGTSNPNLYWYRQAAGRGLQLLFYSVGIGQISSEVPQNLSASRPQDRQFILSSKKLLLSDSGFYLCAWSQGEDQPQHFGDGTRLSIL.

The V gene is TRBV6-5, the J gene TRBJ2-7; 11 nucleotides agree with TRBD1. CDR3 length: 14 amino acids. Germline CDR1 and CDR2: MNHEY and SVGAGI. Losses at the gene ends were 7 bases for V and 2 bases for J; bases not matched to a gene: 4. The chain's CDR3 is CASMLGQGAYEQYF. DNA for the CDR3: TGTGCCAGCATGTTGGGACAGGGGGCCTACGAGCAGTACTTC.

The J gene is TRBJ1-6, the V gene TRBV18; 10 bases match TRBD1. The germline V gene encodes CDR1 KGHSH and CDR2 LQKENI. The CDR3 totals 16 residues. V gave up 6 bases and J gave up 6 bases; unmatched junction bases: 8. The CDR3: CASSVGTGAINSPLHF. DNA for the CDR3: TGTGCCAGCTCGGTCGGGACAGGGGCGATTAATTCACCCCTCCACTTT. Together with reference TRBV18 and TRBJ1-6, the CDR3 gives the full variable domain: NAGVMQNPRHLVRRRGQEARLRCSPMKGHSHVYWYRQLPEEGLKFMVYLQKENIIDESGMPKERFSAEFPKEGPSILRIQQVVRGDSAAYFCASSVGTGAINSPLHFGNGTRLTVT.

The DNA for the CDR3 is TGTGCCAGCAGCAACTTCGGACAGGGTGGCAATCAGCCCCAGCATTTT. It is translated as CASSNFGQGGNQPQHF. The chain combines TRBV28 with TRBJ1-5, with 8 bases matching TRBD1. CDR3 length: 16 residues. The ends lost 6 bases at V and 2 bases at J; junction bases unmatched: 9. CDR1 is MDHEN, CDR2 SYDVKM, per germline.

V is TRBV7-3 and J is TRBJ2-5; 10 nucleotides align to TRBD2. The V gene end was trimmed by 3 bases and the J gene end by 4 bases; junction bases not matched to a gene: 8. The CDR3 length is 16 residues. The germline gives CDR1 SGHTA, CDR2 FQGTGA. The CDR3: CASSFGPAGGRETQYF. The CDR3 DNA reads as TGTGCCAGCAGCTTTGGACCAGCGGGAGGGCGAGAGACCCAGTACTTC.

The rearrangement links TRBV3-1 (or the pseudogene TRBV3-2) to TRBJ2-3; no firm D call. This CDR3 has 14 residues. Germline lookup yields CDR1 LGHDT and CDR2 YNNKEL (reference sequence). Trimming cost V 0 bases and J 7 bases, with 11 bases left between them. In DNA form, the CDR3 reads TGTGCCAGCAGCCAAGATAAGGACGTAAATACGCAGTATTTT. Translated, it gives CASSQDKDVNTQYF.

V is TRBV19 and J is TRBJ2-1, with D hard to call. V was shortened by 3 bases and J by 2 bases, with 11 bases between the two germline ends. The CDR3 runs to 15 residues. The germline gives CDR1 LNHDA, CDR2 SQIVND (reference sequence). CDR3 sequence reads: CASSILGYAYNEQFF. The CDR3, as DNA: TGTGCCAGTAGTATTCTTGGGTACGCCTACAATGAGCAGTTCTTC.